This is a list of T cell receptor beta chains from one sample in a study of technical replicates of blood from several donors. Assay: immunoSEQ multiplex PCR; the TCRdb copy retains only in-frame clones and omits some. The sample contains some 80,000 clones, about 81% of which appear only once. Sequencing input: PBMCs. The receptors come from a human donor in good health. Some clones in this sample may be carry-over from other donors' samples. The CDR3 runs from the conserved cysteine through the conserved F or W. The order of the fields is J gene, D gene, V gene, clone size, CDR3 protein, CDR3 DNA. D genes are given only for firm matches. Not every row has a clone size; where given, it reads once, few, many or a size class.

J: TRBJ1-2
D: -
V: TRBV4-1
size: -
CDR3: CASSQGDNGYGYTF
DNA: TGCGCCAGCAGCCAAGGTGACAACGGCTATGGCTACACCTTC

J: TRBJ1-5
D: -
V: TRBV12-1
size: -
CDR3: CASRPGDGYSNQPQHF
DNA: TGTGCCAGCAGGCCGGGGGACGGTTATAGCAATCAGCCCCAGCATTTT

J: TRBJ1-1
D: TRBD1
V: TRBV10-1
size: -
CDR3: CASKTGSDTEAFF
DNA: TGCGCCAGCAAGACAGGGTCCGACACTGAAGCTTTCTTT

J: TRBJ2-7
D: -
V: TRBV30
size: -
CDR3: CAWSTGISYEQYF
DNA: TGTGCCTGGAGTACCGGGATCTCCTACGAGCAGTACTTC

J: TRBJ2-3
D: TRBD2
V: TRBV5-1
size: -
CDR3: CASSFLAGADTQYF
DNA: TGCGCCAGCAGCTTCCTAGCGGGAGCAGATACGCAGTATTTT

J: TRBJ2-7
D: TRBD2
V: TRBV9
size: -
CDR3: CASSAGGDTRTYEQYF
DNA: TGTGCCAGCAGCGCCGGGGGGGACACGAGAACCTACGAGCAGTACTTC

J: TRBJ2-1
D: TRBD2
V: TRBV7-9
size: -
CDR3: CASSLRGGRIYNEQFF
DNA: TGTGCCAGCAGCTTAAGGGGCGGGAGGATCTACAATGAGCAGTTCTTC

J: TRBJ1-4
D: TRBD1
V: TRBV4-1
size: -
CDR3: CASSQVQGDEKLFF
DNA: TGCGCCAGCAGCCAGGTCCAGGGGGATGAAAAACTGTTTTTT

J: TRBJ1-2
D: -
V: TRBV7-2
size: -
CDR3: CASSLEAGYGYTF
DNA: TGTGCCAGCAGCTTAGAGGCAGGGTATGGCTACACCTTC

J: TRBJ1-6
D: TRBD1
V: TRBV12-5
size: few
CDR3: CASGLFRTGDRSYNSPLHF
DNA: TGTGCTAGTGGTTTGTTTAGGACAGGGGATCGCTCCTATAATTCACCCCTCCACTTT

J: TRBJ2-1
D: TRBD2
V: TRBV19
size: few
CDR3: CASFGRAGDEQFF
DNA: TGTGCCAGTTTCGGGAGGGCCGGCGATGAGCAGTTCTTC

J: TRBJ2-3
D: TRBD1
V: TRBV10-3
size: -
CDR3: CAISLDRLTDTQYF
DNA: TGTGCCATCAGTTTGGACAGGTTAACAGATACGCAGTATTTT

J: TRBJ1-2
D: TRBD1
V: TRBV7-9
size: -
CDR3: CASSQQGHYGYTF
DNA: TGTGCCAGCAGCCAACAGGGGCACTATGGCTACACCTTC

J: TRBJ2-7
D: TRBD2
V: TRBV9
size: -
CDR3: CASSETSATSYEQYF
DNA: TGTGCCAGCAGCGAAACTAGCGCGACCTCCTACGAGCAGTACTTC

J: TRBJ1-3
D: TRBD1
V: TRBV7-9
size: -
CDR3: CASSSERDRGYFGNTIYF
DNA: TGTGCCAGCAGCTCGGAACGGGACAGGGGATATTTTGGAAACACCATATATTTT

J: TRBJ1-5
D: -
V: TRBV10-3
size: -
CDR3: CAISEGGRGNQPQHF
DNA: TGTGCCATCAGTGAAGGGGGAAGGGGCAATCAGCCCCAGCATTTT

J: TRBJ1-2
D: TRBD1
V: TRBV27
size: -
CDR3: CASSQRTGYGYTF
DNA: TGTGCCAGCAGCCAGAGGACAGGCTATGGCTACACCTTC

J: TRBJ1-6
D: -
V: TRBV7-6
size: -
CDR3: CASSSPSSPLHF
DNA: TGTGCCAGCAGCTCCCCCAGTTCACCCCTCCACTTT

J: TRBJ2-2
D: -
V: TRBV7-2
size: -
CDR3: CASSLGGGLFF
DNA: TGTGCCAGCAGCTTAGGCGGGGGCCTGTTTTTT

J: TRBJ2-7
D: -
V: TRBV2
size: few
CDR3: CASREASGLYEQYF
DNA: TGTGCCAGCAGAGAAGCTTCGGGACTTTACGAGCAGTACTTC

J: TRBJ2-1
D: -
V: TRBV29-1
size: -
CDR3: CSVGRSSGEQFF
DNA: TGCAGCGTTGGACGGTCCTCAGGTGAGCAGTTCTTC

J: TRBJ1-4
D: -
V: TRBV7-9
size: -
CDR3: CASSLGLEEERERYKLFF
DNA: TGTGCCAGCAGCTTAGGGCTCGAGGAGGAACGTGAACGGTATAAACTGTTTTTT

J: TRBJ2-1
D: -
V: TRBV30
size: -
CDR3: CAWSEEGDRNEQFF
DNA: TGTGCCTGGAGTGAGGAGGGCGATAGGAATGAGCAGTTCTTC

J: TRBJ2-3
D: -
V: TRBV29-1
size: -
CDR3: CSGGRDTEDTQYF
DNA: TGCAGCGGGGGGAGGGACACGGAAGATACGCAGTATTTT

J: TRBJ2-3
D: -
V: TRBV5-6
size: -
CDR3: CASTRPGADNTDTQYF
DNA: TGTGCCAGCACCCGTCCCGGAGCGGATAACACAGATACGCAGTATTTT

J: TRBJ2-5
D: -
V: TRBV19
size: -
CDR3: CASRRGQKETQYF
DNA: TGTGCCAGTAGACGGGGACAAAAAGAGACCCAGTACTTC

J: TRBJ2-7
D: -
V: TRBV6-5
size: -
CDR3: CASSSPRESSYEQYF
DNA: TGTGCCAGCAGTTCCCCCCGGGAGAGCTCCTACGAGCAGTACTTC